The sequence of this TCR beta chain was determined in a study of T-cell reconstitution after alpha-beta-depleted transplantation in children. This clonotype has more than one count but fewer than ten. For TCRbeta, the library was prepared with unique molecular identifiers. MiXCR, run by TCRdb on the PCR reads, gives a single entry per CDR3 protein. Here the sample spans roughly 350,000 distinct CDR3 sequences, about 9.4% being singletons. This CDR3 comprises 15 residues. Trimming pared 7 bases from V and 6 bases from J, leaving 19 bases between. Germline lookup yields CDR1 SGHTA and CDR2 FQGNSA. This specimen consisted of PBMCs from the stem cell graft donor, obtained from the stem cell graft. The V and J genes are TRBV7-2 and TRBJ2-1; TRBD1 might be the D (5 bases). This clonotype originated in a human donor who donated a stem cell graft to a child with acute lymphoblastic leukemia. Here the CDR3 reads CASKNPGETVNEQFF. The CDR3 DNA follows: TGTGCCAGCAAAAATCCCGGCGAGACAGTCAATGAGCAGTTCTTC.